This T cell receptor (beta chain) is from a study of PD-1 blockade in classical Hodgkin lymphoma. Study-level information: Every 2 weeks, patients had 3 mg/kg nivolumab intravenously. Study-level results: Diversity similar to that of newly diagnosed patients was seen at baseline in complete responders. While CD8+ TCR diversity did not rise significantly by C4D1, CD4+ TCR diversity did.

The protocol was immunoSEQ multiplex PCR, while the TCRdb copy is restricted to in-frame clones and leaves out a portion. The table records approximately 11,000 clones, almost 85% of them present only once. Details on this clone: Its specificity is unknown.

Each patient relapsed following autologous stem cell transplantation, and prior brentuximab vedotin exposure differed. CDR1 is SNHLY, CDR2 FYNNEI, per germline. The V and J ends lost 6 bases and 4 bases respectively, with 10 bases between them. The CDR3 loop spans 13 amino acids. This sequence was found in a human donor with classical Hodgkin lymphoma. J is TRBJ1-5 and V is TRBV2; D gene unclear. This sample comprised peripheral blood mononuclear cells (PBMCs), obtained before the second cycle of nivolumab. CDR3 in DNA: TGTGCCAGCAGACAGTCTTTAAATCAGCCCCAGCATTTT. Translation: CASRQSLNQPQHF.